This TCR beta chain was retrieved from a study of blood T cell repertoires in COVID-19. The overall study: There were acute and convalescent COVID-19 samples, and they came from the United States, Italy and Spain. PBMCs, B-cell-depleted T cells, or T cells provided the cDNA or gDNA that made up the material.

CDR3 length: 17 residues. The V and J ends lost 3 bases and 2 bases, in that order; junction bases with no gene match: 6. The germline gives CDR1 KGHDR, CDR2 SFDVKD. As handled by the study authors: Amplifying reference gene primers gave estimates of nucleated cell counts. Assay: immunoSEQ multiplex PCR; the TCRdb copy retains only in-frame clones and omits some. The DNA gave D and trimming, while V, J and clone size come from that table. The data contain fewer than 85,000 clones, approximately 78% of them singletons. The TCR comes from a human donor in a cohort sampled during active COVID-19. Sequencing was done on a sample of peripheral blood. The chain links TRBV24-1 to TRBJ2-1; 10 bases align to TRBD2. The CDR3 region is CATSDSLAGVAYNEQFF. The CDR3, as DNA: TGTGCCACCAGTGATAGCCTAGCGGGGGTTGCCTACAATGAGCAGTTCTTC.